These 5 T cell receptor beta chains were all obtained from the same sample, sequenced in a study of cytomegalovirus exposure and HLA in healthy donors (dated by TCRdb to 2016 to 2017). Preparation of the library involved the immunoSEQ multiplex PCR assay. For the multiplex PCR, a mixture combining 60 forward primers for TCR Vbeta segments and 13 reverse primers for TCR Jbeta segments was used. TCRdb re-hosts the immuneACCESS table, in-frame sequences only. Its copies lack some clones; in the studies checked, an unresolved V gene accounts for under half of them, and the cause for the rest is not known. This sample lists 64,000 or so clones; 65% to 90% were detected once. Together, the top ten hold about 10% of the sample. What was sequenced was PBMCs. These receptor sequences come from a female donor in good health and CMV-seronegative.

The rearrangement joins TRBV21-1 to TRBJ2-4; the table names TRBD1, a call not compared with the DNA. TRBV21-1 is a pseudogene segment. CDR3 length: 13 residues. The CDR3: CASSKHRENIQYF. The CDR3 nucleotides read TGTGCCAGCAGCAAACACAGGGAAAACATTCAGTACTTC.

The chain carries TRBV7-8 and TRBJ2-7; TRBD2 matches at 11 bases. Trimming took 5 bases from V and 0 from J; bases not matched to a gene: 6. This CDR3 spans 16 amino acids. Germline V gene lookup returns CDR1 SGHVS and CDR2 FQNEAQ. The CDR3 loop reads CASSLRLAGSSYEQYF. The CDR3 DNA sequence: TGTGCCAGCAGCCTGCGACTAGCGGGGAGCTCCTACGAGCAGTACTTC. Supplemented by reference TRBV7-8 and TRBJ2-7, the full variable domain reads GAGVSQSPRYKVAKRGQDVALRCDPISGHVSLFWYQQALGQGPEFLTYFQNEAQLDKSGLPSDRFFAERPEGSVSTLKIQRTQQEDSAVYLCASSLRLAGSSYEQYFGPGTRLTVT.

The V and J genes are TRBV10-3 and TRBJ2-5; 8 nucleotides align to TRBD2. Unmatched junction bases numbered 2, after V lost 0 bases and J lost 5 bases. Germline V lookup: CDR1 ENHRY, CDR2 SYGVKD. The CDR3 is made up of 14 amino acids. The CDR3 region is CAISESSGSETQYF. The CDR3 DNA reads TGTGCCATCAGTGAGTCGAGCGGGAGTGAGACCCAGTACTTC.

The J gene is TRBJ1-1, the V gene TRBV2, with D possibly TRBD1 on 6 matching bases. Germline lookup yields CDR1 SNHLY and CDR2 FYNNEI. The length of the CDR3 is 13 residues. V was cut by 5 bases and J by 1 base, with 8 bases left in between. CDR3 region: CASSKDRNTEAFF. CDR3 nucleotide sequence: TGTGCCAGCAGTAAGGACAGGAACACTGAAGCTTTCTTT.

The table lists this clone with a few counts. This chain connects TRBV4-1 to TRBJ2-7, with 9 positions matching TRBD2. The CDR3 length is 16 residues. The germline gives CDR1 MGHRA, CDR2 YSYEKL. With V trimmed by 4 bases and J by 0 bases, 7 bases remained unmatched. This CDR3 reads CASSPQGGRDSYEQYF. The CDR3, as DNA: TGCGCCAGCAGCCCACAAGGCGGGAGGGACTCCTACGAGCAGTACTTC.